Listed below are T cell receptor beta chains from one sample, sequenced in a study of blood T cell repertoires in COVID-19. Assay used: immunoSEQ multiplex PCR; TCRdb lists only in-frame clones, some missing. Found here are fewer than 500,000 clones, roughly 89% of them singletons; the top ten hold around 1.4%. Input material: peripheral blood. Receptors were obtained from a woman aged 25-40 years with active or convalescent COVID-19. Each CDR3 is given with its conserved first and last residue. D genes are given only for firm matches. Clone sizes are given selectively: once, few, many, or a class where the clone is expanded.

J gene,clone size,V gene,D gene,CDR3 DNA,CDR3 protein
TRBJ1-6,-,TRBV19,TRBD1,TGTGCCAGTAGTATGGGACAGGGGGTGATAAGTTCACCCCTCCACTTT,CASSMGQGVISSPLHF
TRBJ2-3,-,TRBV3-1/TRBV3-2,TRBD2,TGTGCCAGCAGCCAGGCCGGGACTAGCGGGGGGACCGATACGCAGTATTTT,CASSQAGTSGGTDTQYF
TRBJ1-1,once,TRBV3-1/TRBV3-2,-,TGTGCTAGCAGCCAAAGGCTGCGGGGTGGAGGTCTACGGGACACTGAAGCTTTCTTT,CASSQRLRGGGLRDTEAFF
TRBJ1-1,-,TRBV7-9,-,TGTGCCAGCAGCTTTATGCGTACTGAAGCTTTCTTT,CASSFMRTEAFF
TRBJ2-3,once,TRBV9,-,TGTGCCAGCAGCCCTGCGGGTAGCGGAGGCACAGATACGCAGTATTTT,CASSPAGSGGTDTQYF
TRBJ2-1,-,TRBV7-7,TRBD2,TGTGCCAGCAGCTTAGCAGCTAGCGGGGGGGCCGATGAGCAGTTCTTC,CASSLAASGGADEQFF
TRBJ2-2,-,TRBV19,-,TGTGCCAGTACGCCAGGAGGGAACGCCGGGGAGCTGTTTTTT,CASTPGGNAGELFF
TRBJ2-1,-,TRBV5-1,TRBD1,TGCGCCAGCAGCTTAGACAGGGGGCTATACAATGAGCAGTTCTTC,CASSLDRGLYNEQFF
TRBJ2-2,-,TRBV30,-,TGTGCCTGGCGGGTACGATCGAACACCGGGGAGCTGTTTTTT,CAWRVRSNTGELFF
TRBJ2-7,-,TRBV5-8,TRBD2,TGTGCCAGCAGCGGGTTAGCGGGGGCCGGGCCGGAGGAGCAGTACTTC,CASSGLAGAGPEEQYF
TRBJ2-1,-,TRBV18,TRBD2,TGTGCCAGCTCATCTCGGGGACTAGCGGGATCGATATCCTACAATGAGCAGTTCTTC,CASSSRGLAGSISYNEQFF
TRBJ2-7,few,TRBV5-1,-,TGCGCCAGCAGCTCGACTCTAGGGGACGAGCAGTACTTC,CASSSTLGDEQYF
TRBJ2-3,-,TRBV18,TRBD2,TGTGCCAGCACGACCGGGACTAGCGGGGGTAGCACAGATACGCAGTATTTT,CASTTGTSGGSTDTQYF
TRBJ2-3,-,TRBV28,-,TGTGCCTCAGGCGGGTCGAGGGGCACAGATACGCAGTATTTT,CASGGSRGTDTQYF
TRBJ1-4,-,TRBV27,TRBD1,TGTGCCAGCAGTTTAAGGGGACAGGGGAATGAAAAACTGTTTTTT,CASSLRGQGNEKLFF
TRBJ2-7,-,TRBV3-1/TRBV3-2,TRBD1,TGTGCCAGCAGCCAAGAACCAGGGGGCTACTACGAGCAGTACTTC,CASSQEPGGYYEQYF
TRBJ2-6,-,TRBV5-1,-,TGCGCCAGCAGCTTGGGCAGGCAAGTCCTCTCTGGGGCCAACGTCCTGACTTTC,CASSLGRQVLSGANVLTF
TRBJ2-3,-,TRBV5-4,TRBD2,TGTGCCAGCAGGGGAGGGAGCACAGATACGCAGTATTTT,CASRGGSTDTQYF
TRBJ2-1,-,TRBV27,-,TGTGCCAGCAGTTTAGGGGTAGGGGACTACAATGAGCAGTTCTTC,CASSLGVGDYNEQFF
TRBJ2-7,-,TRBV5-1,TRBD2,TGCGCCAGCAGCTTTCTAGCGGGGGCCCTCTACGAGCAGTACTTC,CASSFLAGALYEQYF
TRBJ1-2,-,TRBV4-1,TRBD1,TGCGCCAGCAGCCAGGCGGGACAGTCGAACTATGGCTACACCTTC,CASSQAGQSNYGYTF
TRBJ2-1,-,TRBV11-3,TRBD1,TGTGCCAGCAGCTTAGAGACAGGGGGGGGGAATGAGCAGTTCTTC,CASSLETGGGNEQFF
TRBJ1-6,-,TRBV15,-,TGTGCCACCAGTCCGGGAAATTCACCCCTCCACTTT,CATSPGNSPLHF
TRBJ1-3,once,TRBV28,-,TGTGCCAGCAGTCCACTAGTACTAGGAGGAAACACCATATATTTT,CASSPLVLGGNTIYF
TRBJ2-1,-,TRBV27,-,TGTGCCAGCAGTAAGTCGTTTGGAGCGACCAATTACTCATACAATGAGCAGTTCTTC,CASSKSFGATNYSYNEQFF
TRBJ1-1,-,TRBV28,-,TGTGCCAGCAGTTTGATCGGGGGGCGGGTTTCGGTCGGGACTGAAGCTTTCTTT,CASSLIGGRVSVGTEAFF
TRBJ2-7,-,TRBV5-1,TRBD1,TGCGCCAGCAGCCTCGACAGGGTAAGCTACGAGCAGTACTTC,CASSLDRVSYEQYF
TRBJ2-4,-,TRBV20-1,TRBD1,TGCAGTGCTAGTCGGACAGGGGTAGCCAAAAACATTCAGTACTTC,CSASRTGVAKNIQYF
TRBJ2-1,-,TRBV25-1,TRBD2,TGTGCCAGCAGTGGTTACATGGGACTAGCGGGAGGAGAGCAGTTCTTC,CASSGYMGLAGGEQFF
TRBJ1-2,-,TRBV7-2,TRBD1,TGTGCCAGCAGGAGCGCCGGGACAGAGCTCTATGGCTACACCTTC,CASRSAGTELYGYTF
TRBJ1-4,-,TRBV6-5,-,TGTGCCAGCAGTTACTCCCAGAATGAAAAACTGTTTTTT,CASSYSQNEKLFF
TRBJ1-5,few,TRBV28,-,TGTGCCAGCAGTTTGCCACAGAACAATCAGCCCCAGCATTTT,CASSLPQNNQPQHF
TRBJ1-5,-,TRBV27,-,TGTGCCAGCAGTGCCCAGTATCCGGGAGTCAATCAGCCCCAGCATTTT,CASSAQYPGVNQPQHF
TRBJ2-7,-,TRBV5-1,-,TGCGCCAGCCGAGGGGGTACCGGGCCCCTCTACGAGCAGTACTTC,CASRGGTGPLYEQYF
TRBJ1-2,-,TRBV5-4,TRBD1,TGTGCCAGCAGCCCCGGGACAGCATATGGCTACACCTTC,CASSPGTAYGYTF
TRBJ1-3,-,TRBV5-1,-,TGCGCCAGCAGCTTTGAGCCGGCGGGTGGAAACACCATATATTTT,CASSFEPAGGNTIYF
TRBJ2-3,-,TRBV5-1,TRBD2,TGCGCCAGCAAGGGCGGGGGAGGCACAGATACGCAGTATTTT,CASKGGGGTDTQYF
TRBJ1-4,-,TRBV19,-,TGTGCCAGTAGTACCTGGGAGGCAGGATTCGAGGTTGCAACTAATGAAAAACTGTTTTTT,CASSTWEAGFEVATNEKLFF
TRBJ1-2,once,TRBV15,TRBD1,TGTGCCACCAGCAGAGATCTAGAGGGGGCGCGTGTCTATGGCTACACCTTC,CATSRDLEGARVYGYTF
TRBJ1-1,-,TRBV5-1,-,TGCGCCAGCAGCTTGGAGGGGTCAGGGGCGGCTGAAGCTTTCTTT,CASSLEGSGAAEAFF
TRBJ1-2,few,TRBV2,-,TGTGCCAGCACCTCTAGGGGGTACTATGGCTACACCTTC,CASTSRGYYGYTF